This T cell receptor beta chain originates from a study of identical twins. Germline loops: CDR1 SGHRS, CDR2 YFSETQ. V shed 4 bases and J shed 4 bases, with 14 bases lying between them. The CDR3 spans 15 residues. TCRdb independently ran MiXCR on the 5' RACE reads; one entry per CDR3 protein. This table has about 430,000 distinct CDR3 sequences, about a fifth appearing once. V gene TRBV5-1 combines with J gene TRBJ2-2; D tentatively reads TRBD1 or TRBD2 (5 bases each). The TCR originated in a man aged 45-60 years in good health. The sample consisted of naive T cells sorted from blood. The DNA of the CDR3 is TGCGCCAGCAGCGGGACCGGAGGACTCACCGGGGAGCTGTTTTTT. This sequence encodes CASSGTGGLTGELFF.